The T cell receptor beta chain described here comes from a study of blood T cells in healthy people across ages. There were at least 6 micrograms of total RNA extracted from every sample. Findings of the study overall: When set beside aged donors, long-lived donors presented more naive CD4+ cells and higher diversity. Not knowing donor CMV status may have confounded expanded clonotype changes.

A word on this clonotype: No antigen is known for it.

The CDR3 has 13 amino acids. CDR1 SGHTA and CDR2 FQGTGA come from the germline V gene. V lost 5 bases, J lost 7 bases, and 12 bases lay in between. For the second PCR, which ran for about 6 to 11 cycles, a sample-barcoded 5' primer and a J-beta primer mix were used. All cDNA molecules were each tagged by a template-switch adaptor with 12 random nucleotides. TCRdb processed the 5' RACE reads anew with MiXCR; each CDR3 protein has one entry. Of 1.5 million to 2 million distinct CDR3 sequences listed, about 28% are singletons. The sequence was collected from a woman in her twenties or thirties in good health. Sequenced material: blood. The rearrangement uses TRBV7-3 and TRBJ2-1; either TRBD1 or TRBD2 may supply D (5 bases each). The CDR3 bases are TGTGCCAGCAGCCCCTGGGACGGTAATGAGCAGTTCTTC. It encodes CASSPWDGNEQFF.